Listed here are 11 T cell receptor beta chains from one sample, sequenced in a study of cytomegalovirus exposure and HLA in healthy donors. The primer mix had 60 Vbeta and 13 Jbeta primers. Repertoires were generated with immunoSEQ multiplex PCR, while TCRdb's copy carries only in-frame clones and drops some. The sample contains around 120,000 clones, around 75% of which appear only once. Specimen: PBMCs. The receptors here all came from a woman aged 45-59 years in good health and CMV-seropositive.

V gene TRBV25-1 combines with J gene TRBJ2-1, with D possibly matching TRBD2 (5 bases). The CDR3 length is 16 residues. Germline loops: CDR1 MGHDK, CDR2 SYGVNS. Deletions cut 1 base from V and 0 bases from J, with 10 bases between. CDR3 coding DNA: TGTGCCAGCAGTGAATCCAAGCGGAGCTCCTACAATGAGCAGTTCTTC. Translation: CASSESKRSSYNEQFF.

The chain has TRBV27 and TRBJ2-2, with 7 nucleotides matching TRBD1. V gave up 3 bases and J gave up 6 bases; unmatched junction bases: 16. The CDR3 is 18 amino acids. The germline CDR1 and CDR2 sequences are MNHEY and SMNVEV (reference sequence). The CDR3 sequence: CASSFTIWGQGVPGELFF. The CDR3 DNA is TGTGCCAGCAGTTTCACAATTTGGGGGCAGGGGGTCCCCGGGGAGCTGTTTTTT.

This clone was seen only once. This chain links TRBV29-1 with TRBJ2-1; 12 bases line up with TRBD2. V dropped 1 base and J dropped 10; count of bases not matched to a gene: 5. Germline-derived CDR1 and CDR2 are SQVTM and ANQGSEA. The CDR3 runs 14 residues. The CDR3 spells CSVEGLAGVGEQFF. Here the CDR3 DNA reads TGCAGCGTTGAAGGACTAGCGGGAGTGGGAGAGCAGTTCTTC.

J is TRBJ2-1 and V is TRBV19; 8 nucleotides line up with TRBD2. Germline lookup yields CDR1 LNHDA and CDR2 SQIVND (reference sequence). The CDR3 contains 12 residues. V lost 7 bases and J lost 8; bases outside the gene matches: 4. The CDR3 spells CASKRESDEQFF. DNA of the CDR3: TGTGCCAGTAAGCGGGAGTCGGATGAGCAGTTCTTC.

The chain employs TRBV5-4 and TRBJ2-5; 10 bases line up with TRBD2. V lost 0 bases, J lost 3 bases, and 8 bases stayed unmatched. The CDR3 loop spans 17 amino acids. CDR1 and CDR2 (germline): SGHNT, YYREEE (reference sequence). The CDR3 sequence: CASSLDLILAGEETQYF. The CDR3 coding sequence is TGTGCCAGCAGCTTGGACCTCATCCTAGCGGGAGAAGAGACCCAGTACTTC.

The rearrangement joins TRBV25-1 to TRBJ2-2; TRBD2 might be the D (6 bases). V was trimmed by 11 bases and J by 3 bases, leaving 13 bases between them. The CDR3 runs to 13 residues. Germline CDR1 and CDR2: MGHDK and SYGVNS. As DNA, the CDR3 is TGTGCCTCAGCGGGCTACTACACCGGGGAGCTGTTTTTT. Its translation is CASAGYYTGELFF.

The chain employs TRBV6-5 and TRBJ1-2; 7 bases are a match to TRBD1. V gave up 6 bases and J gave up 6 bases; unmatched junction bases: 7. The CDR3 length is 13 residues. Per germline, CDR1 MNHEY and CDR2 SVGAGI. The CDR3 bases are TGTGCCAGCAGCGGCGACAGGGTAAATGGCTACACCTTC. It encodes CASSGDRVNGYTF.

CDR3 in DNA: TGTGCCAGCAGCTTACCGCGGGGGTTCACCTACGAGCAGTACTTC. It yields the protein CASSLPRGFTYEQYF. The genes are TRBV11-1 and TRBJ2-7; 7 bases are shared with TRBD2. This CDR3 is built from 15 residues. Per germline, CDR1 SGHAT and CDR2 FQDESV (reference sequence). Trimming removed 2 bases from V and 2 bases from J; junction bases left unmatched: 6. The full variable domain, completed using reference TRBV11-1 and TRBJ2-7, is EAEVAQSPRYKITEKSQAVAFWCDPISGHATLYWYRQILGQGPELLVQFQDESVVDDSQLPKDRFSAERLKGVDSTLKIQPAELGDSAMYLCASSLPRGFTYEQYFGPGTRLTVT.

The rearrangement uses TRBV30 and TRBJ1-2; D not certain. Trimming pared 0 bases from V and 7 bases from J, leaving 6 bases between. CDR3 length: 11 residues. Germline CDR1 reads GTSNPN; CDR2 reads SVGIG (reference sequence). The CDR3 sequence: CAWSVAPGYTF. CDR3 bases: TGTGCCTGGAGTGTAGCGCCTGGCTACACCTTC.

In its sample, this clone was seen a few times. The sample holds other DNA sequences that translate to the same CDR3. The chain employs TRBV7-9 and TRBJ1-1; tentatively, D is TRBD1 (5 bases). V was cut by 0 bases and J by 1 base, with 6 bases left in between. Per germline, CDR1 SEHNR and CDR2 FQNEAQ (reference sequence). The CDR3 covers 14 residues. CDR3 region: CASSLAGGNTEAFF. As DNA, the CDR3 is TGTGCCAGCAGCTTAGCGGGGGGGAACACTGAAGCTTTCTTT.

This rearrangement joins TRBV7-2 to TRBJ2-3; 10 bases agree with TRBD1. Germline V gene lookup returns CDR1 SGHTA and CDR2 FQGNSA. The trim removed 4 bases at V and 1 base at J, leaving 8 bases unmatched. The CDR3 is 17 amino acids. For the CDR3, the DNA is TGTGCCAGCAGCTGGAGTTTTGGGACAGGGGGCACAGATACGCAGTATTTT. Its protein product is CASSWSFGTGGTDTQYF.